One and the same sample provided the 16 T cell receptor beta chains below, sequenced in a study of monozygotic twins with inflammatory bowel disease. After re-calling the 5' RACE reads, TCRdb lists one entry per CDR3 protein, DNA absent. This sample contains about 210,000 distinct CDR3 sequences. The sample was blood. These receptor sequences come from a human donor with ulcerative colitis or Crohn's disease, or a healthy co-twin of an affected twin (not recorded which).

The genes are TRBV4-3 and TRBJ1-1; lacking DNA, the TRBD1 call made by TCRdb goes unchecked. CDR3 length equals 15 residues. Germline assignment: CDR1 LGHNA and CDR2 YSLEER. CDR3 protein: CASSPHGGMNTEAFF.

The chain uses TRBV9 and TRBJ2-2; TCRdb names TRBD2, which stays unverified in the absence of DNA. CDR1 is SGDLS and CDR2 is YYNGEE in the germline V gene. The CDR3 covers 16 residues. This CDR3 reads CASSVREGPRAGELFF.

J is TRBJ2-7 and V is TRBV7-8. The germline CDR1 and CDR2 sequences are SGHVS and FQNEAQ. This CDR3 has 13 residues. The CDR3 here is CASSLTGVYEQYF.

The chain employs TRBV2 and TRBJ1-1. The CDR3 extends over 13 amino acids. CDR1 and CDR2 (germline): SNHLY, FYNNEI. The CDR3 sequence is CASSDDGYTEAFF.

CDR3 amino acids: CSAGGVAVSYNEQFF. The genes are TRBV20-1 and TRBJ2-1; TCRdb returns TRBD1, unconfirmable since there is no DNA. The CDR3 loop spans 15 amino acids. Germline lookup yields CDR1 DFQATT and CDR2 SNEGSKA (reference sequence).

The V gene is TRBV12-5, the J gene TRBJ2-7; TCRdb lists TRBD1, though no DNA is available to test this call. The CDR3 extends over 17 amino acids. Germline values: CDR1 LGHNT, CDR2 FRNRAP. The chain's CDR3 is CASGQWTGQELDYEQYF.

The chain couples TRBV4-1 to TRBJ2-3; lacking DNA, the TRBD2 call made by TCRdb goes unchecked. The CDR3 runs 15 residues. Germline CDR1 and CDR2: MGHRA and YSYEKL. The CDR3 sequence is CASSQERRGTDTQYF.

V and J are TRBV12-3 or TRBV12-4 and TRBJ2-1; TCRdb calls TRBD1, which cannot be checked without DNA. The CDR3 is 13 amino acids. CDR3 region: CASSLSQGPEQFF.

The chain employs TRBV5-1 and TRBJ1-2; TCRdb picks TRBD1, but there is no DNA to check that call. CDR1 is SGHRS and CDR2 is YFSETQ in the germline V gene. The CDR3 totals 16 residues. CDR3 region: CASSLASGAGQSGYTF.

CDR3 amino acids: CASSRTLETEQFF. V usage is TRBV18 and J usage is TRBJ2-1; TCRdb proposes TRBD2, but this gene call is untestable without DNA. Germline loops: CDR1 KGHSH, CDR2 LQKENI. The CDR3 is made up of 13 amino acids. Full variable domain (outside the CDR3, taken from reference TRBV18 and TRBJ2-1): NAGVMQNPRHLVRRRGQEARLRCSPMKGHSHVYWYRQLPEEGLKFMVYLQKENIIDESGMPKERFSAEFPKEGPSILRIQQVVRGDSAAYFCASSRTLETEQFFGPGTRLTVL.

The chain recombines TRBV6-2 or TRBV6-3 with TRBJ1-1. The CDR3 is made up of 14 amino acids. Germline loops: CDR1 MNHEY, CDR2 SVGEGT. The CDR3 sequence is CASSYSTSNTEAFF.

The chain recombines TRBV7-2 with TRBJ2-5; TCRdb reports TRBD1, a call that lacks DNA to check it against. Looked up from germline, CDR1 is SGHTA and CDR2 is FQGNSA. The CDR3 length is 15 residues. The CDR3 region is CASSLSGGAVETQYF.

The chain is built from TRBV6-1 and TRBJ1-6; TCRdb's D call of TRBD1 is untestable without DNA. The CDR3 is made up of 14 amino acids. Germline CDR1 is MNHNS and CDR2 is SASEGT. This chain's CDR3 is CASMSQGWNSPLHF.

The V gene is TRBV13, the J gene TRBJ2-2; the D call of TRBD1 rests on TCRdb alone, since no DNA is present to check it. Germline lookup yields CDR1 PRHDT and CDR2 FYEKMQ (reference sequence). The CDR3 is made up of 16 amino acids. The CDR3 loop reads CASSLLGQSGTGELFF.

The chain employs TRBV7-6 and TRBJ1-2. There are 13 residues in the CDR3. Germline CDR1 is SGHVS and CDR2 is FNYEAQ. CDR3 sequence reads: CASSLGPNYGYTF.

This chain connects TRBV11-2 to TRBJ2-4; TCRdb returns TRBD1, unconfirmable since there is no DNA. This CDR3 has 17 residues. Germline CDR1 reads SGHAT; CDR2 reads FQNNGV. The CDR3 spells CASSWASGQGAKNIQYF.